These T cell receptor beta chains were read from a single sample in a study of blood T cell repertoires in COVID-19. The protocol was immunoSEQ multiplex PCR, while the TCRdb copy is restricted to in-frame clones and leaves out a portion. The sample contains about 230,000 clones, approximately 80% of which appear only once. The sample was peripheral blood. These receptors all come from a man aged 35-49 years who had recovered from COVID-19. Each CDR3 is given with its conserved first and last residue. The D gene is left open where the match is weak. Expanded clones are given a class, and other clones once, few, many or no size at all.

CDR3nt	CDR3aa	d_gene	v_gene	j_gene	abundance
TGTGCCACTACCGAGGAAAACATGAACACTGAAGCTTTCTTT	CATTEENMNTEAFF	-	TRBV10-3	TRBJ1-1	-
TGTGCCTGGAGAGCCCGCCCGCCGGGACAGGGGAAAACTAATGAAAAACTGTTTTTT	CAWRARPPGQGKTNEKLFF	TRBD1	TRBV30	TRBJ1-4	-
TGTGCCAGTGGTTACAGGGGGCGTCTTCATGGCTACACCTTC	CASGYRGRLHGYTF	TRBD1	TRBV19	TRBJ1-2	once
TGTGCCAGCAGCCCTCGACAGGCCTCCTACGAGCAGTACTTC	CASSPRQASYEQYF	-	TRBV9	TRBJ2-7	-
TGTGCCTTACAAGGCGGTTTCCGAGACTATGGCTACACCTTC	CALQGGFRDYGYTF	-	TRBV30	TRBJ1-2	-
TGTGCCAGCAGCTTAGCGTTGCGGGGGGGCTCTGGGGCCAACGTCCTGACTTTC	CASSLALRGGSGANVLTF	TRBD2	TRBV7-9	TRBJ2-6	-
TGTGCCAGCAGCGCCCACTCAGCGGGGGGGCAAGAGACCCAGTACTTC	CASSAHSAGGQETQYF	TRBD2	TRBV9	TRBJ2-5	-
TGTGCCAGCAGTCAACAGGGGTATGATGGCTACACCTTC	CASSQQGYDGYTF	TRBD1	TRBV28	TRBJ1-2	once
TGTGCCAGCAGCGTAGACGGGAACACTGAAGCTTTCTTT	CASSVDGNTEAFF	-	TRBV9	TRBJ1-1	few
TGTGCCAGCAGTGCACTAGCGGGAGGTTGGATTGTGGATACGCAGTATTTT	CASSALAGGWIVDTQYF	TRBD2	TRBV25-1	TRBJ2-3	few
TGTGCCAGCAGTTACTCGAGGGGGATCGGGGAGCTGTTTTTT	CASSYSRGIGELFF	-	TRBV6-2/TRBV6-3	TRBJ2-2	-
TGCAGTGCTAGTAGTGTTCCGGGACTAGCGGGATCCACAGATACGCAGTATTTT	CSASSVPGLAGSTDTQYF	TRBD2	TRBV20-1	TRBJ2-3	-
TGTGCCAGCAGCCAAGATCCGGAGACAGGGAGCGAAAAACTGTTTTTT	CASSQDPETGSEKLFF	TRBD1	TRBV3-1/TRBV3-2	TRBJ1-4	-
TGTGCCACCGACGCTCCCCGGCGGGGTTACCAAGAGACCCAGTACTTC	CATDAPRRGYQETQYF	-	TRBV3-1/TRBV3-2	TRBJ2-5	-
TGTGCCAGCAGCCCACAGACAGGGGCCGGCGAGCAGTTCTTC	CASSPQTGAGEQFF	TRBD1	TRBV5-5	TRBJ2-1	few
TGTGCCAGCAGTATGAACCAGATCGCTGAGCAGTTCTTC	CASSMNQIAEQFF	-	TRBV5-4	TRBJ2-1	-
TGTGCCAGCAGCCGAGGGGGGACAGGGAATTCACCCCTCCACTTT	CASSRGGTGNSPLHF	TRBD1	TRBV9	TRBJ1-6	-
TGTGCCAGCAGCGGGATTAACTATGGCTACACCTTC	CASSGINYGYTF	-	TRBV12-3/TRBV12-4	TRBJ1-2	-
TGCGCCAGCAGATCCGGGACAGGGGCCACCGGGGAGCTGTTTTTT	CASRSGTGATGELFF	TRBD1	TRBV5-1	TRBJ2-2	-
TGTGCCAGCAGCTTCACCCGGGACAGGGGATACGAGCAGTACTTC	CASSFTRDRGYEQYF	TRBD1	TRBV7-2	TRBJ2-7	-
TGTGCCAGCAACCGACAGGGGAAGGGTTCACCCCTCCACTTT	CASNRQGKGSPLHF	TRBD1	TRBV6-5	TRBJ1-6	-
TGTGCCAGCAGCGTTATCGGGGGTCCTAATTCACCCCTCCACTTT	CASSVIGGPNSPLHF	-	TRBV3-1/TRBV3-2	TRBJ1-6	once
TGTGCCAGCAGTTATGGGGAGATCTCCTACAATGAGCAGTTCTTC	CASSYGEISYNEQFF	-	TRBV6-2/TRBV6-3	TRBJ2-1	-
TGTGCCTGGAGAAAACTGACTAGTCCCGGGGCCAACGTCCTGACTTTC	CAWRKLTSPGANVLTF	-	TRBV30	TRBJ2-6	-
TGTGCCAGCTCACCACGCAGGTCCACAGATACGCAGTATTTT	CASSPRRSTDTQYF	-	TRBV18	TRBJ2-3	-
TGTGCCAGTAGAAAGTCCGTGGAGGATACGCAGTATTTT	CASRKSVEDTQYF	-	TRBV19	TRBJ2-3	-
TGTGCCAGCAGCTCCACTAGCTCCTCTGCAGATACGCAGTATTTT	CASSSTSSSADTQYF	-	TRBV7-2	TRBJ2-3	-
TGTGCCAGCAGTTTCTTCTCCATCGGTGGCTACACCTTC	CASSFFSIGGYTF	-	TRBV12-3/TRBV12-4	TRBJ1-2	few
TGCGCCAGCAGCACGGGGACAGTTTCTGGAAACACCATATATTTT	CASSTGTVSGNTIYF	TRBD1	TRBV5-1	TRBJ1-3	-
TGCGCCAGCAGCTTGGAGGCTGGGACAATGAACACTGAAGCTTTCTTT	CASSLEAGTMNTEAFF	-	TRBV5-1	TRBJ1-1	-
TGCGCCAGCAGCCAGTCCCTTATAGCCCCAAGCTCCTACGAGCAGTACTTC	CASSQSLIAPSSYEQYF	-	TRBV4-3	TRBJ2-7	-
TGTGCCACCAGCAGAGATCTTTCAGGGCCGAACACTGAAGCTTTCTTT	CATSRDLSGPNTEAFF	-	TRBV15	TRBJ1-1	-
TGTGCCAGCAGCCTAGTGAGCTCCTACGAGCAGTACTTC	CASSLVSSYEQYF	-	TRBV5-5	TRBJ2-7	-
TGTGCCAGCAGTTTAAACAGGGGCTATGGCTACACCTTC	CASSLNRGYGYTF	TRBD1	TRBV27	TRBJ1-2	-
TGTGCCAGTAGTGGCTCGACAGGGGGCGGGACCTTAGGGCGCGAGCAGTACTTC	CASSGSTGGGTLGREQYF	TRBD1	TRBV19	TRBJ2-7	many
TGTGCCAGCAGCCGACAGGGAGTAGCAGATACGCAGTATTTT	CASSRQGVADTQYF	TRBD1	TRBV9	TRBJ2-3	-
TGTGCCAGCAGCCAAGGGGACTCGTACCAAGAGACCCAGTACTTC	CASSQGDSYQETQYF	-	TRBV3-1/TRBV3-2	TRBJ2-5	-
TGCGCCAGCAGCTGGAGCCGACTAGCGGGAGGGACCGGGGAGCTGTTTTTT	CASSWSRLAGGTGELFF	TRBD2	TRBV5-1	TRBJ2-2	-
TGTGCCAGCTCACCAATCCTCGGGGACAGGTTTGGGAGCACCTACGAGCAGTACTTC	CASSPILGDRFGSTYEQYF	TRBD1	TRBV18	TRBJ2-7	few
TGCAGTGCTAGTGCGGGGGGCTACGAGCAGTACTTC	CSASAGGYEQYF	TRBD2	TRBV20-1	TRBJ2-7	-
TGTGCCAGCAGTGACCGGGACAGGGGTTTCGAGACCCAGTACTTC	CASSDRDRGFETQYF	TRBD1	TRBV6-1	TRBJ2-5	-
TGTGCCAGCTCATACGGGACTAGTAACGAGCAGTACTTC	CASSYGTSNEQYF	TRBD2	TRBV18	TRBJ2-7	-
TGCGCCAGCAGCTTGGTCGGCTATGGCTACACCTTC	CASSLVGYGYTF	-	TRBV5-1	TRBJ1-2	-
TGTGCCAGCTCACTGCAACAGGGGGACACCGGGGAGCTGTTTTTT	CASSLQQGDTGELFF	TRBD1	TRBV18	TRBJ2-2	many
TGTGCCAGCACCGATACTCGGACTAGCGGGAGGAGAACCGGGGAGCTGTTTTTT	CASTDTRTSGRRTGELFF	TRBD2	TRBV6-8	TRBJ2-2	-
TGTGCCACCAGCAGAGAATACGACGGGAGGTCATACAATGAGCAGTTCTTC	CATSREYDGRSYNEQFF	TRBD2	TRBV15	TRBJ2-1	-
TGTGCCAGCAGTGCCTCGGGGACAAACACTGAAGCTTTCTTT	CASSASGTNTEAFF	-	TRBV2	TRBJ1-1	-
TGTGCCAGCAGCGTGCGAGGGACAGCCCCAGATACGCAGTATTTT	CASSVRGTAPDTQYF	TRBD1	TRBV7-2	TRBJ2-3	-
TGTGCCAGCAGCCCGCAGGGGGCACCTCAGCCCCAGCATTTT	CASSPQGAPQPQHF	TRBD1	TRBV6-5	TRBJ1-5	few
TGTGCCAGCAGCTTGGGGGGGGACGCCTACGAGCAGTACTTC	CASSLGGDAYEQYF	TRBD2	TRBV7-2	TRBJ2-7	-
TGTGCCAGCAGTTTAGATAGGGGTGGCTACACCTTC	CASSLDRGGYTF	-	TRBV12-3/TRBV12-4	TRBJ1-2	few
TGTGCCAGCAGCTTGTCCCTCACTAGCGGGGGGCCCTATGAGCAGTTCTTC	CASSLSLTSGGPYEQFF	TRBD2	TRBV5-4	TRBJ2-1	-
TGTGCCTGGAGTGTACGAGGGCTGGAGACCCAGTACTTC	CAWSVRGLETQYF	-	TRBV30	TRBJ2-5	-
TGTGCCTGGAGTAAGACACCGTTCTACGAGCAGTACTTC	CAWSKTPFYEQYF	-	TRBV30	TRBJ2-7	-
TGTGCCAGCAGTTACCCCTTATTTGGGGCCGAGCAGTACTTC	CASSYPLFGAEQYF	-	TRBV6-5	TRBJ2-7	-